These 24 T cell receptor beta chains share one sample of origin, sequenced in a study of T cells in Graves' hyperthyroidism and ophthalmopathy. RNA transcripts served as the template for amplifying TCR beta CDR3 regions. First-round RT-PCR with HTBI primers amplified the TCR CDR3 region. TCRdb recomputed calls from the multiplex PCR reads with MiXCR, one row per CDR3 protein. This sample carries some 620,000 distinct CDR3 sequences, 15% to 20% of them seen once, and the ten largest clones take 3.8%. The source material was blood. The source of these receptors is a woman under 40 with Graves' hyperthyroidism.

The sample holds many counts of this clonotype. The CDR3 spells CASSFRPLQPQHF. CDR3 in DNA: TGTGCCAGCAGTTTTCGGCCGTTACAGCCCCAGCATTTT. This chain connects TRBV28 to TRBJ1-5; D uncertain. Germline CDR1 MDHEN, CDR2 SYDVKM. The V end lost 3 bases, the J end lost 7 bases, and 10 bases lay between the germline ends. The CDR3 sequence is 13 residues long.

The chain carries TRBV2 and TRBJ2-7; 11 bases agree with TRBD2. The CDR3 length is 14 residues. Losses at the gene ends were 6 bases for V and 6 bases for J; bases not matched to a gene: 7. Germline V lookup: CDR1 SNHLY, CDR2 FYNNEI. The CDR3 loop reads CASRELAGAREQYF. The CDR3, as DNA: TGTGCCAGCAGAGAACTAGCGGGAGCACGCGAGCAGTACTTC.

This clonotype was observed a handful of times. This chain uses TRBV5-8 with TRBJ2-2, with 9 bases fitting TRBD1. Germline CDR1 SGHTS, CDR2 YDEGEE. The CDR3 extends over 15 amino acids. V gave up 3 bases and J gave up 7 bases; unmatched junction bases: 7. This CDR3 reads CASSSGQGISGELFF. CDR3 nucleotides: TGTGCCAGCAGCTCAGGACAGGGGATAAGCGGGGAGCTGTTTTTT.

The V and J genes are TRBV30 and TRBJ2-1; D gene unclear. V was cut by 4 bases and J by 5 bases, with 12 bases left in between. The germline CDR1 and CDR2 sequences are GTSNPN and SVGIG (reference sequence). The CDR3 covers 13 residues. Written as DNA, the CDR3 is TGTGCCTGGAACAGTATAAAAGACAATGAGCAGTTCTTC. It codes for CAWNSIKDNEQFF.

This clonotype came up many times. The chain has TRBV6-2 or TRBV6-3 and TRBJ1-1; 7 bases match TRBD1. Germline CDR1 reads MNHEY; CDR2 reads SVGEGT. The CDR3 is made up of 13 amino acids. The V and J ends lost 9 bases and 5 bases, in that order; junction bases with no gene match: 9. CDR3 nucleotides: TGTGCCAGTAAAGACAGGGATTATACTGAAGCTTTCTTT. Translated: CASKDRDYTEAFF.

The chain carries TRBV20-1 and TRBJ2-7, with TRBD2 as a possible D gene (6 bases). In germline, CDR1 is DFQATT, CDR2 SNEGSKA (reference sequence). This CDR3 has 16 residues. Trimming pared 0 bases from V and 6 bases from J, leaving 21 bases between. Here the CDR3 DNA reads TGCAGTGCTAGAGATCCTAGCGAGGGAGCCGCCGTCGAGCAGTACTTC. It is translated as CSARDPSEGAAVEQYF.

The V and J genes are TRBV20-1 and TRBJ2-5; TRBD2 matches 12 bases. Trimming cost V 6 bases and J 4 bases; bases outside gene matches: 9. This CDR3 comprises 15 residues. Germline assignment: CDR1 DFQATT and CDR2 SNEGSKA (reference sequence). The DNA for the CDR3 is TGCAGTGCCCCGGCCCTAGCGGGAGGGTTAGAGACCCAGTACTTC. This encodes CSAPALAGGLETQYF.

This clonotype turned up a few times. The chain is built from TRBV24-1 and TRBJ2-7; D uncertain. In germline, CDR1 is KGHDR, CDR2 SFDVKD. CDR3 length equals 14 residues. The V gene lost 5 bases and the J gene lost 1 base, with 11 bases spanning the gap. This CDR3 reads CATSAGRMSYEQYF. The CDR3 DNA is TGTGCCACCAGTGCGGGTAGAATGTCCTACGAGCAGTACTTC.

This clonotype occurred many times. The chain employs TRBV6-1 and TRBJ1-2; 8 bases map to TRBD1. V lost 4 bases and J lost 5; bases outside the gene matches: 12. The CDR3 consists of 16 residues. Germline CDR1 reads MNHNS; CDR2 reads SASEGT. CDR3 nucleotide sequence: TGTGCCAGCAGTGGGGCCGGGACAGGCTTCATTTATGGCTACACCTTC. Its protein product is CASSGAGTGFIYGYTF.

V is TRBV7-8 and J is TRBJ2-7; D is ambiguous. Germline V lookup: CDR1 SGHVS, CDR2 FQNEAQ. The V end lost 6 bases, the J end lost 3 bases, and 15 bases lay between the germline ends. This CDR3 has 14 residues. CDR3 in DNA: TGTGCCAGCAGTCCCACCGTAAAGTACTACGAGCAGTACTTC. Amino acid sequence: CASSPTVKYYEQYF. Full variable domain (remainder filled in from reference TRBV7-8 and TRBJ2-7): GAGVSQSPRYKVAKRGQDVALRCDPISGHVSLFWYQQALGQGPEFLTYFQNEAQLDKSGLPSDRFFAERPEGSVSTLKIQRTQQEDSAVYLCASSPTVKYYEQYFGPGTRLTVT.

This clonotype was seen many times. V gene TRBV7-3 combines with J gene TRBJ2-1; a weak D match, TRBD2 (5 bases). Between the trimmed V and J ends, which lost 4 bases and 4 bases, there was a span of 8 bases. Germline CDR1 is SGHTA and CDR2 is FQGTGA. There are 13 residues in the CDR3. The CDR3 here is CASSSPGYNEQFF. CDR3 coding DNA: TGTGCCAGCAGCTCGCCGGGGTACAATGAGCAGTTCTTC.

This clonotype was seen more than once but under ten times. The gene calls are TRBV11-2 and TRBJ1-3; TRBD1 aligns across 7 bases. After removal of 3 bases from V and 6 bases from J, the junction contained 11 bases not matched to a gene. The V gene's germline CDR1 is SGHAT and CDR2 FQNNGV. This CDR3 is 16 amino acids long. The CDR3 bases are TGTGCCAGCAGCTTTATTCTCGGACAGGACCTAAACACCATATATTTT. Translated: CASSFILGQDLNTIYF.

In its sample, this clonotype was seen a few times. The chain combines TRBV19 with TRBJ1-5; D perhaps matches TRBD1 (5 bases). Trimming took 3 bases from V and 7 from J, leaving 7 bases between them. Germline CDR1 and CDR2: LNHDA and SQIVND (reference sequence). The CDR3 spans 12 residues. In DNA form, the CDR3 reads TGTGCCAGTAGTATGGGGGAGCAGCCCCAGCATTTT. Its translation is CASSMGEQPQHF.

This clonotype was seen at least ten times. The chain recombines TRBV7-2 with TRBJ2-3; 7 bases fit TRBD2. J lost 5 bases, V lost 3 bases, and 2 bases had no gene match. The CDR3 spans 13 residues. Germline V gene data show CDR1 as SGHTA and CDR2 as FQGNSA. The CDR3 region has the DNA TGTGCCAGCAGCTTTCCTAGCGGAGATACGCAGTATTTT. Its protein is CASSFPSGDTQYF. The complete variable domain, with remaining parts taken from reference TRBV7-2 and TRBJ2-3, reads GAGVSQSPSNKVTEKGKDVELRCDPISGHTALYWYRQSLGQGLEFLIYFQGNSAPDKSGLPSDRFSAERTGGSVSTLTIQRTQQEDSAVYLCASSFPSGDTQYFGPGTRLTVL.

This clonotype has just a few counts. V is TRBV20-1 and J is TRBJ2-7; 10 nucleotides align to TRBD2. V lost 3 bases, J lost 3 bases, and 8 bases stayed unmatched. The CDR3 length is 15 residues. Per germline, CDR1 DFQATT and CDR2 SNEGSKA (reference sequence). CDR3 DNA: TGCAGTGCTAGTGGCGAGCGGGAGGGCTACTACGAGCAGTACTTC. Residues: CSASGEREGYYEQYF.

The chain is built from TRBV15 and TRBJ2-1; 9 nucleotides match TRBD1. V dropped 2 bases and J dropped 3; count of bases not matched to a gene: 5. The CDR3 covers 16 residues. CDR1 is LNHNV and CDR2 is YYDKDF in the germline V gene (reference sequence). The DNA of the CDR3 is TGTGCCACCAGCAGACAAGGGACAGGGAGCTACAATGAGCAGTTCTTC. Residues: CATSRQGTGSYNEQFF.

This clonotype was detected ten times or more. This chain links TRBV20-1 with TRBJ2-1; perhaps D is TRBD1 or TRBD2 (6 bases each). V was shortened by 8 bases and J by 7 bases, with 21 bases between the two germline ends. This CDR3 contains 14 residues. Germline V CDR1 and CDR2: DFQATT, SNEGSKA (reference sequence). CDR3 DNA: TGCAGTTCAGGCCCGGGGGCCACACCGAATGAGCAGTTCTTC. Its protein product is CSSGPGATPNEQFF.

This clonotype was found many times. CDR3 coding DNA: TGTGCCAGCAAAAGCGACTACACAGATACGCAGTATTTT. Encoded protein: CASKSDYTDTQYF. This chain links TRBV2 with TRBJ2-3; tentative D call: TRBD2 (5 bases). The germline V gene encodes CDR1 SNHLY and CDR2 FYNNEI. V was shortened by 7 bases and J by 2 bases, with 10 bases between the two germline ends. The CDR3 consists of 13 residues.

Note on this clonotype: A much larger clone lies one base from this, so it may be a read error. The chain employs TRBV7-3 and TRBJ2-7; D not certain. CDR3 size: 13 residues. Germline CDR1 SGHTA, CDR2 FQGTGA. DNA of the CDR3: TGTGCCAGCTCACTATACCCCAGCAACGATCAGTACTTC. Encoded protein: CASSLYPSNDQYF.

The rearrangement links TRBV20-1 to TRBJ2-1, with 9 positions matching TRBD2. J gave up 7 bases and V 1 base, and 8 bases lay outside the gene matches. This CDR3 contains 15 residues. Germline CDR1 reads DFQATT; CDR2 reads SNEGSKA (reference sequence). In DNA, the CDR3 is TGCAGTGCTAGAGTTGGCGGGAGGGCTCGGAATGAGCAGTTCTTC. This codes for CSARVGGRARNEQFF.

This clonotype has only a few counts. This chain links TRBV6-6 with TRBJ1-4; D possibly corresponds to TRBD1 (6 bases). The CDR3 runs to 15 residues. CDR1 and CDR2 (germline): MNHNY, SVGAGI (reference sequence). The V and J ends lost 0 bases and 6 bases respectively, with 11 bases between them. CDR3 DNA: TGTGCCAGCAGTTACTCGAGGGGGTTAGATGAAAAACTGTTTTTT. Translation: CASSYSRGLDEKLFF.

This clonotype has just one count. The chain joins TRBV20-1 to TRBJ1-5, with 10 bases lining up with TRBD1. The CDR3 sequence is 17 residues long. Germline V gives CDR1 DFQATT, CDR2 SNEGSKA (reference sequence). With V trimmed by 0 bases and J by 4 bases, 9 bases remained unmatched. The CDR3, as DNA: TGCAGTGCTAGAGAGGGCCTGGGACAGGGGAGGAATCAGCCCCAGCATTTT. Its translation is CSAREGLGQGRNQPQHF.

In its sample, this clonotype was seen many times. The chain carries TRBV20-1 and TRBJ2-5; 8 bases agree with TRBD2. CDR3 length equals 14 residues. The germline V gene encodes CDR1 DFQATT and CDR2 SNEGSKA (reference sequence). Trimming cost V 6 bases and J 4 bases; bases outside gene matches: 10. CDR3 nucleotide sequence: TGCAGTGCCAGGATAAGCGGGAGCGGAGAGACCCAGTACTTC. Translated: CSARISGSGETQYF.

This clonotype was seen ten or more times. V gene TRBV28 combines with J gene TRBJ1-4, with unresolved D. The CDR3 length is 15 residues. Germline V gene sequence: CDR1 MDHEN, CDR2 SYDVKM. V was pared by 3 bases and J by 0 bases, with 8 bases between. CDR3 protein: CASSFLRATNEKLFF. CDR3 nucleotide sequence: TGTGCCAGCAGTTTTCTGAGGGCAACTAATGAAAAACTGTTTTTT.